A single sample is the source of the 20 T cell receptor beta chains below, sequenced in a study of blood T cell repertoires in COVID-19. Method: immunoSEQ multiplex PCR; TCRdb's copy keeps in-frame clones and lacks some. The table shows roughly 150,000 clones, with less than 80% occurring only once. Sequenced: PBMCs or T cells enriched from blood (not recorded which). These receptors were taken from a woman between 70 and 85 years old in a cohort exposed to, infected with or recovered from COVID-19 (not recorded which).

This clone has ten or more counts. This chain joins TRBV28 and TRBJ1-6; no clear D. V was pared by 6 bases and J by 2 bases, with 11 bases between. The germline gives CDR1 MDHEN, CDR2 SYDVKM. The CDR3 runs to 15 residues. The CDR3 DNA is TGTGCCAGCAGCCCCCGCAGTACCTATAATTCACCCCTCCACTTT. This encodes CASSPRSTYNSPLHF.

This clone was counted a few times. The gene calls are TRBV7-8 and TRBJ1-3; D gene unclear. CDR1 and CDR2 from the germline V gene are SGHVS and FQNEAQ. Deletions cut 1 base from V and 3 bases from J, with 16 bases between. The CDR3 has 17 amino acids. The CDR3 sequence: CASSLGGGLFNGNTIYF. The CDR3 region has the DNA TGTGCCAGCAGCTTAGGGGGAGGCCTTTTTAATGGAAACACCATATATTTT.

V usage is TRBV11-1 and J usage is TRBJ2-5; possible D gene TRBD1, 6 bases. This CDR3 contains 15 residues. V was shortened by 3 bases and J by 3 bases, with 14 bases between the two germline ends. The germline V gene encodes CDR1 SGHAT and CDR2 FQDESV (reference sequence). As DNA, the CDR3 is TGTGCCAGCAGCTTCACACCTCGGGACAAAGAGACCCAGTACTTC. Amino acid sequence: CASSFTPRDKETQYF.

V usage is TRBV27 and J usage is TRBJ2-5; 9 bases are shared with TRBD1. With V trimmed by 4 bases and J by 2 bases, 5 bases remained unmatched. The CDR3 has 15 residues. CDR1 and CDR2 from the germline V gene are MNHEY and SMNVEV (reference sequence). CDR3 loop: CASSYTGGRQETQYF. For the CDR3, the DNA is TGTGCCAGCAGTTATACAGGGGGCAGGCAAGAGACCCAGTACTTC.

This sequence joins TRBV7-2 and TRBJ2-1; 9 bases map to TRBD1. V trimming: 0 bases; J trimming: 5 bases; junction bases outside the gene matches: 8. The length of the CDR3 is 17 residues. Germline lookup yields CDR1 SGHTA and CDR2 FQGNSA. CDR3 amino acids: CASSLAPQGAIHNEQFF. CDR3 coding DNA: TGTGCCAGCAGCTTAGCCCCACAGGGGGCGATCCACAATGAGCAGTTCTTC.

V is TRBV5-5 and J is TRBJ2-1; the D gene is possibly TRBD1 (5 bases). The ends were cut back, 1 base at V and 1 base at J, with 6 bases in the middle. The CDR3 spans 14 residues. Germline CDR1 is SGHKS and CDR2 is YYEKEE (reference sequence). The CDR3 here is CASSLYRSYNEQFF. The CDR3 nucleotides are TGTGCCAGCAGCTTGTACAGGTCCTACAATGAGCAGTTCTTC.

The chain couples TRBV11-3 to TRBJ2-7; perhaps TRBD1 as D (7 bases). The length of the CDR3 is 16 residues. Trimming took 5 bases from V and 3 from J, leaving 20 bases between them. Germline lookup yields CDR1 SGHNT and CDR2 YENEEA. The CDR3 reads CASSNPRGDRVYEQYF. CDR3 DNA sequence: TGTGCCAGCAGCAACCCAAGGGGGGACAGAGTCTACGAGCAGTACTTC.

Turning to this clone: Other DNA sequences in the sample encode the same CDR3. The J gene is TRBJ2-3, the V gene TRBV5-1; 8 bases fit TRBD2. V gave up 0 bases and J gave up 1 base; unmatched junction bases: 1. The length of the CDR3 is 15 residues. From germline, CDR1 is SGHRS and CDR2 YFSETQ. This CDR3 reads CASSLVGGGTDTQYF. The CDR3 region has the DNA TGCGCCAGCAGCTTGGTCGGGGGGGGCACAGATACGCAGTATTTT.

The genes are TRBV28 and TRBJ2-1, with 10 bases lining up with TRBD2. V shed 6 bases, J shed 3 bases, and the junction held 5 bases outside the gene matches. CDR1 is MDHEN, CDR2 SYDVKM, per germline. This CDR3 has 15 amino acids. The CDR3 spells CASSFSGRYYNEQFF. The CDR3 nucleotides read TGTGCCAGCAGCTTTAGCGGGAGGTACTACAATGAGCAGTTCTTC.

This sequence joins TRBV7-9 and TRBJ1-2; D is unresolved. Germline assignment: CDR1 SEHNR and CDR2 FQNEAQ (reference sequence). This CDR3 spans 13 amino acids. The V gene lost 5 bases and the J gene lost 8 bases, with 15 bases spanning the gap. The CDR3 DNA is TGTGCCAGCAGCACCAGTGCCGGGGAGGGCTACACCTTC. It translates to CASSTSAGEGYTF.

V and J are TRBV7-2 and TRBJ2-2, with TRBD2 as a possible D gene (6 bases). V lost 1 base and J lost 7, with 16 bases in between. CDR1 and CDR2 (germline): SGHTA, FQGNSA. The CDR3 sequence is 16 residues long. The CDR3 is CASSLVGGLTGGELFF. The CDR3, as DNA: TGTGCCAGCAGCTTAGTAGGAGGGCTAACGGGCGGGGAGCTGTTTTTT.

The chain links TRBV28 to TRBJ1-2, with D unresolved. This CDR3 is 14 amino acids long. V dropped 1 base and J dropped 8 bases, with 14 bases sitting between them. CDR1 and CDR2 (germline): MDHEN, SYDVKM. In DNA form, the CDR3 reads TGTGCCAGCAGTTTATCCAGTGTCCCCTGGGGCTACACCTTC. Its protein is CASSLSSVPWGYTF.

The chain is built from TRBV10-2 and TRBJ2-7, with TRBD2 as a possible D gene (5 bases). Germline values: CDR1 WSHSY, CDR2 SAAADI. V was shortened by 5 bases and J by 3 bases, with 8 bases between the two germline ends. The CDR3 consists of 12 residues. The CDR3 protein is CASSWRYYEQYF. The CDR3 nucleotides read TGCGCCAGCAGTTGGAGGTACTACGAGCAGTACTTC.

This chain joins TRBV18 and TRBJ1-5; 7 nucleotides line up with TRBD1. This CDR3 has 13 residues. Germline CDR1 is KGHSH and CDR2 is LQKENI. V lost 4 bases, J lost 5 bases, and 2 bases stayed unmatched. In nucleotides, the CDR3 is TGTGCCAGCTCACAAGACAGGGATCAGCCCCAGCATTTT. It specifies CASSQDRDQPQHF.

The V gene is TRBV6-5, the J gene TRBJ2-5; TRBD1 matches at 8 bases. The V gene's germline CDR1 is MNHEY and CDR2 SVGAGI. This CDR3 has 14 residues. Trimming at V came to 4 bases and at J to 3 bases, leaving 4 bases not matched to a gene. For the CDR3, the DNA is TGTGCCAGCAGTTGGACAGGGATGAAAGAGACCCAGTACTTC. Its protein is CASSWTGMKETQYF.

The V call is TRBV28, the J call TRBJ1-1, with D tentatively TRBD1 (5 bases). There are 15 residues in the CDR3. V lost 5 bases and J lost 4, with 17 bases in between. Germline CDR1 and CDR2: MDHEN and SYDVKM. The CDR3 sequence: CASSLGLGGGTEAFF. The CDR3 nucleotides read TGTGCCAGCAGTCTCGGACTGGGGGGTGGCACTGAAGCTTTCTTT.

This clone was detected a few times. Sequence at one end of the junction differs from germline and may be a read error. The chain has TRBV27 and TRBJ2-4; TRBD1 matches 8 bases. Germline CDR1 and CDR2: MNHEY and SMNVEV (reference sequence). CDR3 length: 13 residues. CDR3 nucleotide sequence: TGTGCCAGCAGTTTTTCCCCGGACAGGGTCGTCAACTTC. As protein: CASSFSPDRVVNF.

This clone was detected only once. The chain combines TRBV9 with TRBJ2-7, with 8 bases that match TRBD1. V gave up 0 bases and J gave up 6 bases; unmatched junction bases: 8. CDR1 and CDR2 (germline): SGDLS, YYNGEE. The CDR3 runs to 15 residues. DNA for the CDR3: TGTGCCAGCAGCGTAGGGCGGACAGGGCGGAGCGAGCAGTACTTC. It yields the protein CASSVGRTGRSEQYF.

This chain joins TRBV9 and TRBJ2-5, with D perhaps matching TRBD1 (6 bases). V lost 4 bases and J 1 base, leaving 11 bases between the germline ends. Germline V gene lookup returns CDR1 SGDLS and CDR2 YYNGEE. The CDR3 loop spans 14 amino acids. CDR3 residues: CASSPGQVQETQYF. As DNA, the CDR3 is TGTGCCAGCAGCCCGGGACAAGTCCAAGAGACCCAGTACTTC.

V and J are TRBV2 and TRBJ2-5, with 7 bases identical to TRBD1. Germline CDR1 SNHLY, CDR2 FYNNEI. V shed 6 bases, J shed 5 bases, and the junction held 9 bases outside the gene matches. The CDR3 extends over 14 amino acids. DNA for the CDR3: TGTGCCAGCAGCGCGCAGGGGGTTCAGGAGACCCAGTACTTC. It encodes CASSAQGVQETQYF.